This TCR beta chain stems from a study of blood T cell repertoires in COVID-19. Study-level information: Researchers got acute and convalescent COVID-19 samples from the United States, Italy and Spain. PBMCs, B-cell-depleted T cells, or T cells were the source of the cDNA or gDNA that made up the material.

The CDR3 is 15 amino acids. Germline V gene sequence: CDR1 KGHDR, CDR2 SFDVKD. Trimming cost V 3 bases and J 12 bases; bases outside gene matches: 9. Per the original data handling: Estimated nucleated cell counts came from reference gene primer amplification. The repertoire was sequenced with immunoSEQ multiplex PCR; TCRdb's copy has only in-frame clones and lacks some. For V, J and clone size, that table is used; D and trimming come from the DNA. The table has over 150,000 clones, roughly 84% seen once; the top ten hold 13% to 15%. The TCR originated in a man between 18 and 35 years old with active or convalescent COVID-19. Sequenced input: peripheral blood. The chain is built from TRBV24-1 and TRBJ2-1, with 11 positions matching TRBD2. The CDR3 DNA sequence: TGTGCCACCAGTGATCCCAAACTAGCGGGAGCTCGGCAGTTCTTC. Translated: CATSDPKLAGARQFF.